The 4 T cell receptor beta chains in this list originate from one sample, sequenced in a study of T cell responses to AZD1222 COVID-19 vaccine. Measured with immunoSEQ multiplex PCR; TCRdb has only the in-frame clones, and not every one. Seen here are 28,000 or so clones, about 90% observed once, and the top ten hold under 3.5%. Sequenced here: peripheral blood, sampled 28 days after the second AZD1222 dose. The receptors shown here come from an adult who received the AZD1222 COVID-19 vaccine.

This clone was seen once. The rearrangement links TRBV7-9 to TRBJ1-3; D gene uncertain. Germline CDR1 and CDR2: SEHNR and FQNEAQ (reference sequence). With 3 bases removed from V and 0 bases from J, the gap between germline ends came to 3 bases. The CDR3 runs to 13 residues. The CDR3 is CASSLSSGNTIYF. CDR3 DNA sequence: TGTGCCAGCAGCTTGAGCTCTGGAAACACCATATATTTT.

This chain links TRBV18 with TRBJ1-2; D unclear. The length of the CDR3 is 14 residues. V was clipped by 5 bases and J by 1 base, with 11 bases between them. Per the germline V gene, CDR1 is KGHSH and CDR2 is LQKENI. The CDR3 DNA reads TGTGCCAGCTCATCGCAAGAGTTTAACTATGGCTACACCTTC. Translation gives CASSSQEFNYGYTF. The whole variable domain, filled in from reference TRBV18 and TRBJ1-2, reads NAGVMQNPRHLVRRRGQEARLRCSPMKGHSHVYWYRQLPEEGLKFMVYLQKENIIDESGMPKERFSAEFPKEGPSILRIQQVVRGDSAAYFCASSSQEFNYGYTFGSGTRLTVV.

The chain couples TRBV19 to TRBJ1-5; TRBD1 matches at 9 bases. Germline CDR1 is LNHDA and CDR2 is SQIVND (reference sequence). Losses at the gene ends were 8 bases for V and 0 bases for J; bases not matched to a gene: 14. The CDR3 covers 18 residues. The CDR3 sequence: CASGHTGGRLYSNQPQHF. The CDR3 DNA sequence: TGTGCCAGTGGACACACAGGGGGCCGCTTGTATAGCAATCAGCCCCAGCATTTT.

This clone was recorded once. The gene calls are TRBV15 and TRBJ2-1; 11 bases line up with TRBD1. CDR1 is LNHNV and CDR2 is YYDKDF in the germline V gene (reference sequence). Trimming took 4 bases from V and 5 from J; bases not matched to a gene: 13. This CDR3 comprises 18 residues. This CDR3 reads CATSTDRGRRVVHNEQFF. DNA of the CDR3: TGTGCCACCAGCACGGACAGGGGGCGCAGGGTTGTACACAATGAGCAGTTCTTC.